This TCR beta chain comes out of a study of blood T cell repertoires in COVID-19. Study-wide context: The samples span acute and convalescent COVID-19 from the United States, Italy and Spain. In each case, the material was cDNA or gDNA derived from T cells, B-cell-depleted T cells, or PBMCs.

Original processing methods: Reference gene primer amplification in the assay estimated nucleated cell counts. TCRdb keeps only in-frame clones here, not all; method: immunoSEQ multiplex PCR. V, J and clone size are taken as reported in that table, and D and trimming were inferred from the DNA itself. The data show some 65,000 clones, about 73% seen once. The specimen was peripheral blood. This receptor was taken from a woman over 75 with acute or convalescent COVID-19.

The CDR3 spells CASSLSSADTQYF. CDR3 nucleotides: TGTGCCAGCAGTTTATCGAGCGCAGATACGCAGTATTTT. The chain links TRBV27 to TRBJ2-3, with no clear D. The V end lost 0 bases, the J end lost 4 bases, and 5 bases lay between the germline ends. Germline CDR1 and CDR2: MNHEY and SMNVEV (reference sequence). The length of the CDR3 is 13 residues.